This T cell receptor (beta chain) was found in a study of blood T cells in healthy people across ages. Across the study: The capture of about one barcoded beta molecule per two T cells was achieved by template switching.

The CDR3 sequence is 15 residues long. Germline V CDR1 and CDR2: DFQATT, SNEGSKA (reference sequence). Trimming took off 1 base at V and 13 bases at J, with 23 bases between the two ends. This clonotype was seen only a few times. Donors were healthy Caucasian individuals from Russia aged about 6 to 95. Sample-barcoded 5' priming and a J-beta primer mix drove a second PCR of 7 to 11 cycles. TCRdb reanalysed the 5' RACE reads using MiXCR and keeps one entry per CDR3 protein. The table records roughly 2 million distinct CDR3 sequences, 49% of them present only once. The chain employs TRBV20-1 and TRBJ2-4; D might be TRBD2 (6 bases). Sequenced: blood. This receptor was obtained from a woman aged 35 to 49 in good health. CDR3 residues: CSARAETGLPVSQYF. CDR3 nucleotide sequence: TGCAGTGCTAGAGCGGAAACGGGACTGCCAGTGTCCCAGTACTTC.